Ten or more counts support the clone carrying this T cell receptor (beta chain). The data derive from a study of T cells in Graves' hyperthyroidism and ophthalmopathy. The germline V gene has CDR1 SQVTM and CDR2 ANQGSEA. V was clipped by 1 base and J by 0 bases, with 3 bases between them. This CDR3 comprises 12 residues. Amplification of TCR beta CDR3 regions was performed using RNA transcripts as template. HTBI primers were the set used in a first-round RT-PCR of the TCR CDR3. TCRdb itself ran the multiplex PCR reads through MiXCR, one entry per CDR3 protein. The table records roughly 750,000 distinct CDR3 sequences, about a sixth of them present only once.

The V call is TRBV29-1, the J call TRBJ1-2; no firm D call. The source is a man younger than 35 with Graves' hyperthyroidism. Sequenced sample: blood. CDR3 in DNA: TGCAGCGTTGAAGCGGCTAACTATGGCTACACCTTC. Translated, it gives CSVEAANYGYTF.